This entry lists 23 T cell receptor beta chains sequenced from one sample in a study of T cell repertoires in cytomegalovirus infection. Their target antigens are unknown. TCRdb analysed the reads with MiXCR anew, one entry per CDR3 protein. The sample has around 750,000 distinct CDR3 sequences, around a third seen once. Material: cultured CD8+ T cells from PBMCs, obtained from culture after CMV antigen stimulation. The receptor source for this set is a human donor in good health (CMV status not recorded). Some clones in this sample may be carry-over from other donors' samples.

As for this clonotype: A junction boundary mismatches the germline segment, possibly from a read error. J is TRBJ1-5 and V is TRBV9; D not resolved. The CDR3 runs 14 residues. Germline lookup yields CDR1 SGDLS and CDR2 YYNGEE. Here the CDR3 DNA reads TGTGCCTGCAGCGTAAGCTCGGGCAATCAGCCCCAGCATTTT. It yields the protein CACSVSSGNQPQHF.

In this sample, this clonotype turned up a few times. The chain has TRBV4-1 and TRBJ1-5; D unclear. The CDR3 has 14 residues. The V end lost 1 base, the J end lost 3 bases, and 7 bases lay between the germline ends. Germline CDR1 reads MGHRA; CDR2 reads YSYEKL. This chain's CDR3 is CASSQAGINQPQHF. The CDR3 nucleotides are TGCGCCAGCAGCCAAGCAGGAATCAATCAGCCCCAGCATTTT.

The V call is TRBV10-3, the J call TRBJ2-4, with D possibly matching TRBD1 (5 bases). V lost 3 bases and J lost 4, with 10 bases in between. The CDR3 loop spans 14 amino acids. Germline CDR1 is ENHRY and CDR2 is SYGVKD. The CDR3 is CAISDRDEKNIQYF. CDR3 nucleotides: TGTGCCATCAGTGACAGGGATGAGAAAAACATTCAGTACTTC.

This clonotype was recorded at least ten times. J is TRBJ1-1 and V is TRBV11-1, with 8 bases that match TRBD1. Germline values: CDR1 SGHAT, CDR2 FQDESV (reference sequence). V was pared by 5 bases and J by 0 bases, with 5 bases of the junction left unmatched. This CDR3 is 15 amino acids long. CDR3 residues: CASSTRQGMNTEAFF. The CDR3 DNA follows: TGTGCCAGCAGCACAAGACAGGGGATGAACACTGAAGCTTTCTTT.

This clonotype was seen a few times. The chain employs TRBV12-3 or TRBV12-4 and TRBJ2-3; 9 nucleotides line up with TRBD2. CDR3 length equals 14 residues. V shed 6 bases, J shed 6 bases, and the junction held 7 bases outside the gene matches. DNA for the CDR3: TGTGCCAGCAGCCAACTAGCGGGTTTTGATACGCAGTATTTT. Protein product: CASSQLAGFDTQYF.

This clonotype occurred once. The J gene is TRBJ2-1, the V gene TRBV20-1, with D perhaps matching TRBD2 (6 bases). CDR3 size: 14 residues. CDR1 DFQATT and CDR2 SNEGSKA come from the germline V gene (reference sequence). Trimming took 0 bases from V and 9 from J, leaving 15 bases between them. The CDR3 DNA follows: TGCAGTGCTAGAGATGCCTTCGGGGGTCCTGAGCAGTTCTTC. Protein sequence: CSARDAFGGPEQFF.

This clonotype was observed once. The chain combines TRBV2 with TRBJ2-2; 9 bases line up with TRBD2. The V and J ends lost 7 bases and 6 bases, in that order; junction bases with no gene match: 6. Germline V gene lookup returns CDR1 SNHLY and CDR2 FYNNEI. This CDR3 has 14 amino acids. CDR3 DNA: TGTGCCAGCACTTCTAGCGGGGAAGCCGGGGAGCTGTTTTTT. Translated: CASTSSGEAGELFF.

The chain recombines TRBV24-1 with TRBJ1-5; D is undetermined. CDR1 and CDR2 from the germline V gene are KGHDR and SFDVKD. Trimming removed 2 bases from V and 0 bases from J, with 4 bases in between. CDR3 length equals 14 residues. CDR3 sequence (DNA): TGTGCCACCAGTGATTGGGCTAGCAATCAGCCCCAGCATTTT. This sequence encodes CATSDWASNQPQHF.

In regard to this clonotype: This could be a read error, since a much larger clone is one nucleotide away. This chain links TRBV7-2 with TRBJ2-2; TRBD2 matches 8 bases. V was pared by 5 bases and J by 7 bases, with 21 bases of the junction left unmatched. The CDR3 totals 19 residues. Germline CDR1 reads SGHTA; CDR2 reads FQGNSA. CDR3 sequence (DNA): TGTGCCAGCAGCCCCTCTCTCCCGGGACTAGTTCTTGTGAGCGGGGAGCTGTTTTTT. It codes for CASSPSLPGLVLVSGELFF.

For the CDR3, the DNA is TGTGCCACCAGTGCCGGGTACGGCACTGAAGCTTTCTTT. This gives the protein CATSAGYGTEAFF. The chain links TRBV24-1 to TRBJ1-1; D call uncertain. Germline values: CDR1 KGHDR, CDR2 SFDVKD. Trimming shortened V by 5 bases and J by 4 bases, and 10 bases separated the two germline ends. There are 13 residues in the CDR3.

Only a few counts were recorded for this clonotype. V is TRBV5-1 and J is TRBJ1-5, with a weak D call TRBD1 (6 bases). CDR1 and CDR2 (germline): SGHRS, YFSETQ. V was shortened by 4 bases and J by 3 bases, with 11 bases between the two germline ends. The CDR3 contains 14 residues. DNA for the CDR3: TGCGCCAGCAGCCCGGGGGGCTACAATCAGCCCCAGCATTTT. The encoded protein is CASSPGGYNQPQHF.

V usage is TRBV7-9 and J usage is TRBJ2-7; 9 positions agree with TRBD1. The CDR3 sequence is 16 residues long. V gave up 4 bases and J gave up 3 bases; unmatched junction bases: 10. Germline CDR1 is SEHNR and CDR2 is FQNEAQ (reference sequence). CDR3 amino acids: CASSSPVGDRVYEQYF. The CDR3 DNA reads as TGTGCCAGCAGCTCCCCAGTCGGGGACAGGGTCTACGAGCAGTACTTC. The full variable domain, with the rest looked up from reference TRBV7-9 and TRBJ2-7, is DTGVSQNPRHKITKRGQNVTFRCDPISEHNRLYWYRQTLGQGPEFLTYFQNEAQLEKSRLLSDRFSAERPKGSFSTLEIQRTEQGDSAMYLCASSSPVGDRVYEQYFGPGTRLTVT.

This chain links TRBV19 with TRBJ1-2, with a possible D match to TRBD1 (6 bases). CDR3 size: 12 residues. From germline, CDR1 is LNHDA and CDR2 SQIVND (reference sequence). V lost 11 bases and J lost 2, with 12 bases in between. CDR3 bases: TGTGCCTGCAGGGGAATAAACTATGGCTACACCTTC. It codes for CACRGINYGYTF.

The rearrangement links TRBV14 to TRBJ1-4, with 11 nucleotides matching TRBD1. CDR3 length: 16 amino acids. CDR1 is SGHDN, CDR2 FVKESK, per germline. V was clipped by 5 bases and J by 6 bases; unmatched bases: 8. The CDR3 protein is CASSSRTGGVYEKLFF. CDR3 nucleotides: TGTGCCAGCAGCTCCAGGACAGGGGGCGTTTATGAAAAACTGTTTTTT. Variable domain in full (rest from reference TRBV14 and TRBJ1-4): EAGVTQFPSHSVIEKGQTVTLRCDPISGHDNLYWYRRVMGKEIKFLLHFVKESKQDESGMPNNRFLAERTGGTYSTLKVQPAELEDSGVYFCASSSRTGGVYEKLFFGSGTQLSVL.

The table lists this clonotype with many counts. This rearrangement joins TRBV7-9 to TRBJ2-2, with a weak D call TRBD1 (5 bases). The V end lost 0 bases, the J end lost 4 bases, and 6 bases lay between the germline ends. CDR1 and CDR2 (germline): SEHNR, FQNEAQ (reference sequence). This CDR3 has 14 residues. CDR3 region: CASSLAGRTGELFF. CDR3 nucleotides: TGTGCCAGCAGCTTAGCGGGGCGCACCGGGGAGCTGTTTTTT.

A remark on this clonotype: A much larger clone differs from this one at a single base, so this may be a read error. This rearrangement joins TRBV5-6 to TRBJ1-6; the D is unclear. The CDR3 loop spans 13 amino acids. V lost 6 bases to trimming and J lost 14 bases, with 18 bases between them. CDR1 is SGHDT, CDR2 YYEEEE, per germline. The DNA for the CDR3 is TGTGCCAGCAATCAAGGCGCTATATCGTCCCTCCACTTT. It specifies CASNQGAISSLHF.

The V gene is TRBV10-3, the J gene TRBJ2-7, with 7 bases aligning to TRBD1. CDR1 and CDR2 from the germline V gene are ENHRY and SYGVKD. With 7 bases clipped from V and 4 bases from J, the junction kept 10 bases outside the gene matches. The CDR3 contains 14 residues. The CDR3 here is CAIKIQQGSYEQYF. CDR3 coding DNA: TGTGCCATCAAGATCCAACAGGGGTCTTACGAGCAGTACTTC.

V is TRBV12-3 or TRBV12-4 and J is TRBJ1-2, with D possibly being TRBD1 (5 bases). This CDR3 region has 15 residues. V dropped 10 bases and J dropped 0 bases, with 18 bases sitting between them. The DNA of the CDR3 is TGTGCCATCGTGGGTCTCGGGGGGGCTAACTATGGCTACACCTTC. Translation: CAIVGLGGANYGYTF.

The CDR3 spells CASSSLPLGADTQYF. The CDR3 DNA reads as TGTGCCAGCAGCTCTCTCCCCCTTGGGGCAGATACGCAGTATTTT. The J gene is TRBJ2-3, the V gene TRBV27; D gene ambiguous. CDR1 is MNHEY, CDR2 SMNVEV, per germline (reference sequence). Trimming took off 6 bases at V and 4 bases at J, with 17 bases between the two ends. The CDR3 consists of 15 residues.

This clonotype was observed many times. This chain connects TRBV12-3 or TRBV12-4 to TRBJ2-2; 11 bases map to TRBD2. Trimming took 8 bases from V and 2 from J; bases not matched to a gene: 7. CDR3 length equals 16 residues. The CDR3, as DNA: TGTGCCAGCGCCTTCCTAGCGGGGGGAAACACCGGGGAGCTGTTTTTT. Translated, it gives CASAFLAGGNTGELFF.

CDR3 residues: CASSSSLGDEQFF. The CDR3 region has the DNA TGTGCCAGCAGTTCAAGCCTGGGGGATGAGCAGTTCTTC. The chain carries TRBV27 and TRBJ2-1, with D tentatively TRBD1 or TRBD2 (5 bases each). CDR3 length equals 13 residues. Trimming stripped 4 bases from V and 8 bases from J, with 12 bases between. Germline CDR1 is MNHEY and CDR2 is SMNVEV (reference sequence).

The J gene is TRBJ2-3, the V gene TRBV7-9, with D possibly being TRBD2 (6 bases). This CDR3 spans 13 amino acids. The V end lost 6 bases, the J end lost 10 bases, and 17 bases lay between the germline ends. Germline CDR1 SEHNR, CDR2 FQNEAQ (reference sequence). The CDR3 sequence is CASRPSGPPPQYF. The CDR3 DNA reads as TGTGCCAGCAGACCGAGCGGGCCCCCCCCGCAGTATTTT.

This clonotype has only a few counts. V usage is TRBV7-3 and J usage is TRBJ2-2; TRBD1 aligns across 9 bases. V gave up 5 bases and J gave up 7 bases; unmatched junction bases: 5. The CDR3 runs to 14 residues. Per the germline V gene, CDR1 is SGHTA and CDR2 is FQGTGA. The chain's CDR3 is CASSIQGANGELFF. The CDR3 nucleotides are TGTGCCAGCAGCATACAGGGGGCTAACGGGGAGCTGTTTTTT.